This T cell receptor beta chain was observed in a study of CD8 T cells in ankylosing spondylitis. This clonotype has more than one count but fewer than ten. Its specificity is not known. Quantitative 5'-RACE with molecular barcodes generated TCR beta libraries. TCRdb recomputed calls from the 5' RACE reads with MiXCR, one row per CDR3 protein. In the table there are roughly 450,000 distinct CDR3 sequences, 26% of which are singletons. CDR3 length: 15 amino acids. Trimming shortened V by 7 bases and J by 6 bases, and 19 bases separated the two germline ends. Germline CDR1 reads MNHEY; CDR2 reads SMNVEV (reference sequence). General study findings and limits: What seemed typical of ankylosing spondylitis blood was a TCR beta motif built from several highly homologous variants. As reported, disease-linked clones showed significant enrichment in matched ankylosing spondylitis synovial fluid.

The receptor's source is a male donor with ankylosing spondylitis. Source material: blood, either unsorted or a sorted T cell fraction (not recorded which). The chain uses TRBV27 and TRBJ2-1; no reliable D call. CDR3 nucleotide sequence: TGTGCCAGCACCGGGCGCATGCCCGCCGTCAATGAGCAGTTCTTC. Its translation is CASTGRMPAVNEQFF.